This T cell receptor (beta chain) was captured in a study of radiation and T cells in renal cell carcinoma. In the study overall: Nephrectomy followed 15 Gy stereotactic body radiation by 4 weeks.

Whole-study results and caveats: Without pretreatment biopsies, baseline tumor clonotype presence was undetermined.

Clones were sequenced by immunoSEQ multiplex PCR, and TCRdb holds only the in-frame ones, with some missing. The sample records about 150,000 clones, about nine tenths being singletons. Time point specified: blood 2 weeks post-SBRT. As to treatment: 15 Gy SBRT to primary tumor, nephrectomy 4 weeks later. Blood was sampled at baseline, 2 weeks and 4 weeks after SBRT. The patient's renal cell carcinoma had clear cell pathology. With 6 bases clipped from V and 7 bases from J, the junction kept 13 bases outside the gene matches. CDR1 and CDR2 from the germline V gene are SGHRS and YFSETQ. CDR3 size: 14 residues. Notes on this clone: Its antigen is not known.

This sequence originates from a woman aged 45-59 years with renal cell carcinoma. The source material was blood, sampled from a patient whose treatment included radiotherapy and nephrectomy. This rearrangement joins TRBV5-1 to TRBJ2-7, with 7 positions matching TRBD1. The CDR3 spells CASKGRQGSGEQYF. The CDR3 nucleotides are TGCGCCAGCAAAGGTAGACAGGGCTCCGGTGAGCAGTACTTC.